This T cell receptor (beta chain) was obtained from a study of cytomegalovirus exposure and HLA in healthy donors. The primer mix had 60 Vbeta and 13 Jbeta primers. Produced via immunoSEQ multiplex PCR; TCRdb's table is partial and in-frame only. There are 150,000 to 200,000 clones in the sample; roughly four fifths occur only once, and 6.5% lies in the top ten. Healthy bone marrow donors supplied every sample. The CDR3 contains 16 residues. The V segment lost 8 bases and the J segment 1 base; nucleotides outside the gene matches: 8. Germline loops: CDR1 SNHLY, CDR2 FYNNEI. Sequenced material: PBMCs. This sequence joins TRBV2 and TRBJ2-6; 7 bases fit TRBD1. The receptor comes from a woman in her forties or fifties in good health and CMV-seropositive. The CDR3 DNA sequence: TGTGCCAGCCTAAGACAGGGCGGGTCTGGGGCCAACGTCCTGACTTTC. Its protein is CASLRQGGSGANVLTF.